This T cell receptor (beta chain) was recovered during a study of T cell responses to AZD1222 COVID-19 vaccine. Study at large: Both about-4-week and about-12-week second-dose recipients were combined. Findings and limits, study-wide: Seropositive status at baseline applied to only five or six AZD1222 recipients. There were mostly white British donors and more females than males, and clonal diversity was possibly underestimated. Spike-specific TCR breadth and depth were elevated following two AZD1222 doses.

CDR1 is MNHEY and CDR2 is SMNVEV in the germline V gene (reference sequence). With 5 bases removed from V and 4 bases from J, the gap between germline ends came to 20 bases. CDR3 length: 16 residues. Clones were read by immunoSEQ multiplex PCR, and TCRdb kept only the in-frame ones, dropping some. The table lists roughly 150,000 clones, about 93% of them singletons. Remarks on this clone: What it binds is unknown.

This specimen was peripheral blood, taken on day 0 of AZD1222 vaccination. This TCR was recovered from an adult in good health. The chain recombines TRBV27 with TRBJ1-2; no definite D call. The CDR3 coding sequence is TGTGCCAGCAGTAGTGAGGCCCCAGAGGTGGGCTATGGCTACACCTTC. This sequence encodes CASSSEAPEVGYGYTF.